Only a few counts were recorded for the clone carrying this T cell receptor beta chain. These data come from a study of blood T cell repertoires in COVID-19. Original data processing: The authors estimated nucleated cell counts from reference gene primer amplification. TCRdb's table, derived via immunoSEQ multiplex PCR, lists solely in-frame clones and lacks some. The DNA gave D and trimming, while V, J and clone size come from that table. The table records around 320,000 clones, around 88% of them present only once. This TCR was recovered from a woman in her thirties who had recovered from COVID-19. The specimen was peripheral blood.

CDR3 loop: CASSYRADTGELFF. The CDR3, as DNA: TGCGCCAGCAGCTACAGGGCCGACACCGGGGAGCTGTTTTTT. The V call is TRBV5-1, the J call TRBJ2-2; maybe TRBD1 (6 bases). V dropped 3 bases and J dropped 3 bases, with 9 bases sitting between them. Germline lookup yields CDR1 SGHRS and CDR2 YFSETQ. The CDR3 is 14 residues long.